These 22 T cell receptor beta chains were all obtained from the same sample, sequenced in a study of cytomegalovirus exposure and HLA in healthy donors listed by TCRdb under 2017. Preparation of the library involved the immunoSEQ multiplex PCR assay. For the multiplex PCR, a mixture combining 60 forward primers for TCR Vbeta segments and 13 reverse primers for TCR Jbeta segments was used. In its TCRdb copy, this immuneACCESS table keeps in-frame sequences only and misses some clones. Where compared with another copy, unresolved V genes explain less than half of these, and the others have no known cause. The sample's records list about 48,000 clones. The leading ten clones occupy less than 2.5% of the sample. Sequencing was performed on PBMCs. These receptor sequences come from a woman in her thirties or forties in good health and CMV-seronegative.

V gene TRBV7-8 combines with J gene TRBJ2-7; 10 nucleotides agree with TRBD2. Per the germline V gene, CDR1 is SGHVS and CDR2 is FQNEAQ. With 4 bases clipped from V and 1 base from J, the junction kept 4 bases outside the gene matches. The length of the CDR3 is 15 residues. CDR3 residues: CASSSLAGVSYEQYF. DNA of the CDR3: TGTGCCAGCAGCTCCCTAGCGGGAGTGTCCTACGAGCAGTACTTC.

CDR3 region: CASSVSAGPGETQYF. In nucleotides, the CDR3 is TGTGCCAGCAGCGTCTCAGCTGGACCGGGGGAGACCCAGTACTTC. V gene TRBV7-9 combines with J gene TRBJ2-5; TRBD2 might be the D (5 bases). The germline V gene has CDR1 SEHNR and CDR2 FQNEAQ (reference sequence). V was cut by 5 bases and J by 5 bases, with 18 bases left in between. The CDR3 runs 15 residues. The entire variable domain, with the rest obtained from reference TRBV7-9 and TRBJ2-5, is as follows: DTGVSQNPRHKITKRGQNVTFRCDPISEHNRLYWYRQTLGQGPEFLTYFQNEAQLEKSRLLSDRFSAERPKGSFSTLEIQRTEQGDSAMYLCASSVSAGPGETQYFGPGTRLLVL.

This clone counts as medium-sized by frequency. The rearrangement joins TRBV2 to TRBJ2-3; D might be TRBD2 (5 bases). The germline V gene has CDR1 SNHLY and CDR2 FYNNEI. V was pared by 3 bases and J by 2 bases, with 9 bases between. CDR3 length: 14 residues. CDR3 bases: TGTGCCAGCAGTGAGACTACTCCCACAGATACGCAGTATTTT. Translated, it gives CASSETTPTDTQYF.

The chain joins TRBV7-2 to TRBJ1-4, with TRBD1 identical over 7 bases. This CDR3 region has 16 residues. The V segment lost 1 base and the J segment 7 bases; nucleotides outside the gene matches: 9. The germline V gene encodes CDR1 SGHTA and CDR2 FQGNSA. In DNA form, the CDR3 reads TGTGCCAGCAGCTTAGACGCCTCTAGGACAGGTGAAAAACTGTTTTTT. Translating gives CASSLDASRTGEKLFF.

The chain links TRBV28 to TRBJ2-1; a possible D gene is TRBD2 (5 bases). From germline, CDR1 is MDHEN and CDR2 SYDVKM. The CDR3 contains 12 residues. Between the trimmed V and J ends, which lost 2 bases and 6 bases, there was a span of 5 bases. CDR3 bases: TGTGCCAGCAGTTTACGGGGCAATGAGCAGTTCTTC. Translating gives CASSLRGNEQFF.

This chain connects TRBV21-1 to TRBJ2-7; the table calls TRBD1, which could not be checked here. TRBV21-1 is a recognized pseudogene. The CDR3 is made up of 17 amino acids. In DNA, the CDR3 is TGTGCCAACCGAAGGGGGTTTGATCGTAGGGGAGCCTACGAGCAGTACTTC. Its protein product is CANRRGFDRRGAYEQYF.

The chain is built from TRBV6-5 and TRBJ2-7; TRBD1 is a possible D gene (6 bases). Trimming cost V 6 bases and J 6 bases, with 9 bases left between them. Per the germline V gene, CDR1 is MNHEY and CDR2 is SVGAGI. The CDR3 totals 11 residues. The CDR3 region has the DNA TGTGCCAGCAGGGGGGCCGTCGAGCAGTACTTC. Translation: CASRGAVEQYF.

The chain carries TRBV4-3 and TRBJ2-1, with 8 bases identical to TRBD1. The CDR3 totals 16 residues. In germline, CDR1 is LGHNA, CDR2 YSLEER. V shed 7 bases, J shed 6 bases, and the junction held 14 bases outside the gene matches. The CDR3 DNA is TGCGCCAGCACCTCTACTTTTCTACAGGGGGGCAATGAGCAGTTCTTC. This sequence encodes CASTSTFLQGGNEQFF.

The chain is built from TRBV14 and TRBJ1-1; no clear D gene. V was cut by 4 bases and J by 6 bases, with 12 bases left in between. This CDR3 is 13 amino acids long. The germline V gene encodes CDR1 SGHDN and CDR2 FVKESK. The CDR3: CASSLSLGSEAFF. CDR3 nucleotide sequence: TGTGCCAGCAGCCTCTCCCTCGGGTCTGAAGCTTTCTTT. The full variable domain, in which reference TRBV14 and TRBJ1-1 provide the parts outside the CDR3, is EAGVTQFPSHSVIEKGQTVTLRCDPISGHDNLYWYRRVMGKEIKFLLHFVKESKQDESGMPNNRFLAERTGGTYSTLKVQPAELEDSGVYFCASSLSLGSEAFFGQGTRLTVV.

The J gene is TRBJ1-1, the V gene TRBV5-1; the match to TRBD1 covers 8 bases. Germline values: CDR1 SGHRS, CDR2 YFSETQ. The junction had 1 base not matched to a gene; V was cut back by 1 base and J by 2 bases. The CDR3 has 14 amino acids. The CDR3 spells CASSLTGGNTEAFF. DNA for the CDR3: TGCGCCAGCAGCTTGACAGGGGGAAACACTGAAGCTTTCTTT.

The rearrangement joins TRBV2 to TRBJ1-2; 7 bases map to TRBD1. The CDR3 totals 14 residues. Germline V gene lookup returns CDR1 SNHLY and CDR2 FYNNEI. With 7 bases clipped from V and 4 bases from J, the junction kept 9 bases outside the gene matches. The CDR3 reads CASIVGGTVYGYTF. The CDR3 region has the DNA TGTGCCAGCATTGTTGGTGGGACAGTCTATGGCTACACCTTC.

The chain combines TRBV19 with TRBJ1-1; TRBD1 agrees at 7 bases. This CDR3 comprises 13 residues. Germline trimming cut 5 bases from V and 4 bases from J; bases unmatched to any gene: 4. Germline V gene lookup returns CDR1 LNHDA and CDR2 SQIVND (reference sequence). CDR3 amino acids: CASSQDRRTEAFF. The DNA for the CDR3 is TGTGCCAGTAGTCAGGACAGGCGCACTGAAGCTTTCTTT.

This chain uses TRBV7-2 with TRBJ1-2, with D uncertain. The CDR3 spans 17 residues. The V gene lost 5 bases and the J gene lost 7 bases, with 26 bases spanning the gap. Germline V gene sequence: CDR1 SGHTA, CDR2 FQGNSA. The CDR3 DNA follows: TGTGCCAGCAGCGGTAGAGGTTGGCCCGATGTAGCTTTTGGCTACACCTTC. Translation gives CASSGRGWPDVAFGYTF.

V gene TRBV14 combines with J gene TRBJ1-3, with TRBD1 matching over 9 bases. With 4 bases clipped from V and 0 bases from J, the junction kept 7 bases outside the gene matches. CDR3 length equals 17 residues. The germline CDR1 and CDR2 sequences are SGHDN and FVKESK. This CDR3 is CASSPYRGLRSGNTIYF. The CDR3 nucleotides are TGTGCCAGCAGCCCCTACAGGGGGCTCCGCTCTGGAAACACCATATATTTT.

This rearrangement joins TRBV28 to TRBJ2-2; D is perhaps TRBD1 (6 bases). This CDR3 region has 13 residues. The germline CDR1 and CDR2 sequences are MDHEN and SYDVKM. Between the trimmed V and J ends, which lost 8 bases and 3 bases, there was a span of 10 bases. CDR3 nucleotide sequence: TGTGCCAGCTTATACAGGGACACCGGGGAGCTGTTTTTT. As protein: CASLYRDTGELFF.

CDR3 residues: CASSLGGNNPLYQETQYF. The CDR3 DNA is TGCGCCAGCAGCTTGGGAGGCAACAATCCCTTGTACCAAGAGACCCAGTACTTC. This rearrangement joins TRBV5-1 to TRBJ2-5; D is ambiguous. In germline, CDR1 is SGHRS, CDR2 YFSETQ. The CDR3 length is 18 residues. V was cut by 0 bases and J by 0 bases, with 18 bases left in between.

Remarks on this clone: Germline is not matched at one junction end, which may reflect a read error. The chain couples TRBV30 to TRBJ2-6, with a weak D call TRBD2 (5 bases). This CDR3 contains 15 residues. Germline V gene lookup returns CDR1 GTSNPN and CDR2 SVGIG (reference sequence). CDR3 amino acids: CAGSVWPSGANVLTF. For the CDR3, the DNA is TGTGCCGGGAGTGTATGGCCTTCTGGGGCCAACGTCCTGACTTTC. Looking up the rest from reference TRBV30 and TRBJ2-6 gives the full variable domain: SQTIHQWPATLVQPVGSPLSLECTVEGTSNPNLYWYRQAAGRGLQLLFYSVGIGQISSEVPQNLSASRPQDRQFILSSKKLLLSDSGFYLCAGSVWPSGANVLTFGAGSRLTVL.

J is TRBJ1-1 and V is TRBV4-1; tentative D call: TRBD1 (6 bases). Germline values: CDR1 MGHRA, CDR2 YSYEKL. The CDR3 is 16 residues long. V was trimmed by 0 bases and J by 3 bases, leaving 14 bases between them. This chain's CDR3 is CASSQDVGRGDTEAFF. In DNA form, the CDR3 reads TGCGCCAGCAGCCAAGATGTCGGGAGGGGGGACACTGAAGCTTTCTTT.

J is TRBJ2-2 and V is TRBV15; D call uncertain. The CDR3 is 14 residues long. V was pared by 5 bases and J by 1 base, with 8 bases between. The germline CDR1 and CDR2 sequences are LNHNV and YYDKDF (reference sequence). CDR3 sequence: CATSLTGNTGELFF. The CDR3 nucleotides read TGTGCCACCAGCTTAACGGGGAACACCGGGGAGCTGTTTTTT.

This chain links TRBV7-9 with TRBJ2-7; D unresolved. CDR1 is SEHNR, CDR2 FQNEAQ, per germline (reference sequence). This CDR3 is 14 amino acids long. The V end was cut by 5 bases, the J end by 9 bases, with 20 bases between. CDR3 residues: CASSPRPTLRGQYF. The CDR3 nucleotides read TGTGCCAGCAGCCCCCGTCCTACCCTACGAGGGCAGTACTTC.

This chain links TRBV4-3 with TRBJ2-7; D not certain. The germline CDR1 and CDR2 sequences are LGHNA and YSLEER. This CDR3 contains 11 residues. Trimming took off 3 bases at V and 4 bases at J, with 4 bases between the two ends. CDR3 sequence (DNA): TGCGCCAGCAGCCACCCATACGAGCAGTACTTC. Translated, it gives CASSHPYEQYF.

The rearrangement links TRBV18 to TRBJ2-1, with TRBD2 matching over 12 bases. V was pared by 1 base and J by 5 bases, with 6 bases of the junction left unmatched. The CDR3 runs 17 residues. Germline V gene sequence: CDR1 KGHSH, CDR2 LQKENI. In nucleotides, the CDR3 is TGTGCCAGCTCACCACTCACGACTAGCGGGGGCGACAATGAGCAGTTCTTC. It translates to CASSPLTTSGGDNEQFF.